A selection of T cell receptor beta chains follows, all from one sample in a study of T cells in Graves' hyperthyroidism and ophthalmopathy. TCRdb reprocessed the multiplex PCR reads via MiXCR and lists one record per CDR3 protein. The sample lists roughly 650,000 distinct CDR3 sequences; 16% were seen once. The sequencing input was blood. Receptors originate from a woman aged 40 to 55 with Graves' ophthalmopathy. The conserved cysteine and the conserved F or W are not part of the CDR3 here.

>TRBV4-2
ASSPGQGDYNEQF
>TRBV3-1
ASSPKIGIRNEKLF
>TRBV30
AWSQALGTGVDTEAF
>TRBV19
ASSGDGGNEQY
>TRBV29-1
SVEATLNTEAF
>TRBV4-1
ASSQEGLGAKTTYEQY
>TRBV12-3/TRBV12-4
ASSLGRGENSPLH
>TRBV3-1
ASSPGAPVNEQF
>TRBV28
ASFGQGYEQY
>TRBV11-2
ASSLGIASYGYT
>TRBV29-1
SVEPAGKTPEAF
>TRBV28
ASSPPRGRIGTDTQY
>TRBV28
ASSSAGTSGGYEQY
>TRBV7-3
ASSFSPEGEQY
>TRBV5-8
ASSHRDSGASTQY
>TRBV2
ASEGPRGEKLF
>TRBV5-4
ASSNGGAGETQY
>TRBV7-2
ASSLGNLQGNQPQH
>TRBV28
ASNVLLQETQY
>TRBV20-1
SARSAGGYEQF
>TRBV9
ASGPGFSTDTQY
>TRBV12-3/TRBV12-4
ASSEQGWTEAF
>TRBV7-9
ASSIRTSGDTSGANVLT
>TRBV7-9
ASTWTGDGNEQF
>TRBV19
ASSPSGVYEQY
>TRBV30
AWSGVGGGANVLT
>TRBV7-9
ASSRTSGRAPETQY
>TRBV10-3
AISKRDRELNTEAF
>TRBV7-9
ASSSLGVSGSRDGELF
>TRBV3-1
ASARGTDTGELF
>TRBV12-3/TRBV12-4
ASRLGRHTGELF
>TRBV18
ASSLDRGVWYGYT
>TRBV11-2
ASSPGLAGDLSYNEQF
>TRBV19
ASSIDSSPSGIPYNEQF
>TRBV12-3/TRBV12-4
ASRPGWGETQY
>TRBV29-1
SVKQASMSYEQY
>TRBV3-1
ASSQPGVLQDTQY
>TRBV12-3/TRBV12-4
ASSPLGGDTQY
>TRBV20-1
SARKQEDQPQH
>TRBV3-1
ASSQELAGHQETQY
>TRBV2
ASSGGAGGVVTQY
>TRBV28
ASSIYSSASTDTQY